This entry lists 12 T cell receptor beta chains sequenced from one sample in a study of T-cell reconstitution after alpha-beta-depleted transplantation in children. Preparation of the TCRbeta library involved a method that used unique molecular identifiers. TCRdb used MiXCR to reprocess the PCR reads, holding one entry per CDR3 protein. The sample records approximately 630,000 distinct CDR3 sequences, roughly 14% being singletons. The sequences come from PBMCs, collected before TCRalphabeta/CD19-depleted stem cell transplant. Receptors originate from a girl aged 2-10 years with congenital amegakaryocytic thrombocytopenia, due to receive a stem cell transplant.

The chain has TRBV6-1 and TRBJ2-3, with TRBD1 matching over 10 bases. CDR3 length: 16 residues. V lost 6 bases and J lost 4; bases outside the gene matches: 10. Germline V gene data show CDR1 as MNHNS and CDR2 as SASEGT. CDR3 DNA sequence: TGTGCCAGCAGACCCCCCGGGACAGGGGCATCAGATACGCAGTATTTT. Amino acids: CASRPPGTGASDTQYF.

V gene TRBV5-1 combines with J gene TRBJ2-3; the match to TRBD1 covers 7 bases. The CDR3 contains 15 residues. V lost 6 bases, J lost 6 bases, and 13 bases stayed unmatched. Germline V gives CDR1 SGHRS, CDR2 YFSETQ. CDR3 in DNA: TGCGCCAGCACCCAGCTCGAGGGGGCAGGGGATACGCAGTATTTT. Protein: CASTQLEGAGDTQYF.

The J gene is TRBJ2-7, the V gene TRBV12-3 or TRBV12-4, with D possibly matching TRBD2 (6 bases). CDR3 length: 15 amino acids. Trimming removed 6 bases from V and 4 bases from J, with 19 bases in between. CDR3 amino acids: CASSTPGLQLYEQYF. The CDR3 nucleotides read TGTGCCAGCAGCACTCCGGGACTCCAACTTTACGAGCAGTACTTC.

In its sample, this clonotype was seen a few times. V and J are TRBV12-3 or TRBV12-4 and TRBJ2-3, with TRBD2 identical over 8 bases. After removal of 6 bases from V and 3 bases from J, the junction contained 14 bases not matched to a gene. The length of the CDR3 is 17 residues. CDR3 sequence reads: CASSTNRAGGWTDTQYF. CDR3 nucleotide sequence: TGTGCCAGCAGCACAAATCGGGCGGGGGGCTGGACAGATACGCAGTATTTT.

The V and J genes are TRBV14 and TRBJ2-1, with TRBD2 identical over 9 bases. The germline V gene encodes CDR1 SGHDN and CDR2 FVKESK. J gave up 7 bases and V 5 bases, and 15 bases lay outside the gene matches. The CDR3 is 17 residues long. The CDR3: CASSSRSGTSPWNEQFF. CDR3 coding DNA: TGTGCCAGCAGCTCTCGATCCGGGACTAGCCCTTGGAATGAGCAGTTCTTC. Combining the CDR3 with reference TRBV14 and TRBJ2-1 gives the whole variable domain EAGVTQFPSHSVIEKGQTVTLRCDPISGHDNLYWYRRVMGKEIKFLLHFVKESKQDESGMPNNRFLAERTGGTYSTLKVQPAELEDSGVYFCASSSRSGTSPWNEQFFGPGTRLTVL.

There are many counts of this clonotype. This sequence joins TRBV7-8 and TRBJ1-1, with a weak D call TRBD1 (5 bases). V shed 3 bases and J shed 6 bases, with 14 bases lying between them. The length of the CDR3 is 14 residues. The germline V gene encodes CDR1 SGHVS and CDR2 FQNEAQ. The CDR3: CASSFGGSGAEAFF. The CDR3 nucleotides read TGTGCCAGCAGCTTTGGGGGGAGCGGGGCTGAAGCTTTCTTT.

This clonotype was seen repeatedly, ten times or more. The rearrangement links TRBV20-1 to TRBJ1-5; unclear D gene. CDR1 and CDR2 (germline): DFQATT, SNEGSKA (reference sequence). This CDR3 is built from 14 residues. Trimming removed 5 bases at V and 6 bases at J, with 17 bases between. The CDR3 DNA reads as TGCAGTGCTGGGCCAACGGGCCGGAGTCAGCCCCAGCATTTT. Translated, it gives CSAGPTGRSQPQHF.

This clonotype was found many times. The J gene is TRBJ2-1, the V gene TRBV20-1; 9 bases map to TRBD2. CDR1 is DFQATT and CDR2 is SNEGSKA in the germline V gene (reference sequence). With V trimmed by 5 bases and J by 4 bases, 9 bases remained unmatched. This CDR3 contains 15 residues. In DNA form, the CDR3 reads TGCAGTGCTCATAGCGGGAGTTCACTATACAATGAGCAGTTCTTC. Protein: CSAHSGSSLYNEQFF.

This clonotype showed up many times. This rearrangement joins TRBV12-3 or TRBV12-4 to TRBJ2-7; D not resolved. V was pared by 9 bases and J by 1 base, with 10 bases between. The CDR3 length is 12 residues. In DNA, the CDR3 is TGTGCCAGTTCGGGCCCGTCCTACGAGCAGTACTTC. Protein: CASSGPSYEQYF.

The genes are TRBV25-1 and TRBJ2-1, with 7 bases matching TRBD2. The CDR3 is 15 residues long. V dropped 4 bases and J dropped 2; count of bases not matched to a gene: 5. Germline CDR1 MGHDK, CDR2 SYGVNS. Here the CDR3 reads CASSAVAGTYNEQFF. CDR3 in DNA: TGTGCCAGCAGTGCCGTAGCGGGTACCTACAATGAGCAGTTCTTC.

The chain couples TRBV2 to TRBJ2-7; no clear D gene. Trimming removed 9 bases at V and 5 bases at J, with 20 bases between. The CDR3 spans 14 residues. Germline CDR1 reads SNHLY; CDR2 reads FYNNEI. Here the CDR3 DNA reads TGTGCCAGTACCCTTCGGGTAGGGATGGACGAGCAGTACTTC. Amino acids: CASTLRVGMDEQYF.

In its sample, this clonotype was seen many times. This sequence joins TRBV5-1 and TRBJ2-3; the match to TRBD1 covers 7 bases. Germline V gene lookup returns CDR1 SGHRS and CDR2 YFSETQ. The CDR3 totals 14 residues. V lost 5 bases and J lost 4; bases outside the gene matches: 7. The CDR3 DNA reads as TGCGCCAGCAGGACAGGGTCGGGTGCAGATACGCAGTATTTT. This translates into CASRTGSGADTQYF. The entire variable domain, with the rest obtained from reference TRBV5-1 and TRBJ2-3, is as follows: KAGVTQTPRYLIKTRGQQVTLSCSPISGHRSVSWYQQTPGQGLQFLFEYFSETQRNKGNFPGRFSGRQFSNSRSEMNVSTLELGDSALYLCASRTGSGADTQYFGPGTRLTVL.